This T cell receptor (beta chain) was captured in a study of cytomegalovirus exposure and HLA in healthy donors. Study results and caveats: Indistinguishable V segments, including TRBV6-2 and TRBV6-3, were excluded. Per published accounts, TCR beta sequences correctly predicted the HLA-A and HLA-B alleles of most subjects.

Amplification used 60 Vbeta primers and 13 Jbeta primers. The data were produced by immunoSEQ multiplex PCR, yet TCRdb's version contains in-frame clones alone and is incomplete. This sample has some 87,000 clones, with more than 60% found just once. This clone appeared a few times. No antigen is known for it. Germline V gene sequence: CDR1 MNHEY, CDR2 SVGAGI. J was trimmed by 0 bases and V by 2 bases; bases with no gene match: 3. CDR3 length equals 15 residues. The sequence was collected from a man over 45 in good health and CMV-seropositive. The specimen sequenced was PBMCs. The J gene is TRBJ2-5, the V gene TRBV6-5, with 7 nucleotides matching TRBD2. In DNA form, the CDR3 reads TGTGCCAGCAGTTACGCCGGGGGGAACCAAGAGACCCAGTACTTC. Residues: CASSYAGGNQETQYF.